This T cell receptor (beta chain) was sequenced for a study of T-cell memory formation after mild COVID-19. The CDR3 runs 16 residues. The J segment lost 4 bases and the V segment lost 4 bases, leaving 6 bases of the junction unmatched. In germline, CDR1 is SGHDT, CDR2 YYEEEE. TCRdb used MiXCR to reprocess the 5' RACE reads, holding one entry per CDR3 protein. The sample records 85,000 to 130,000 distinct CDR3 sequences, about a sixth being singletons. This clonotype appeared a few times. The TCR sequence derives from an adult woman who had mild COVID-19 (a few samples of this study predate the infection). Cell type and time point are not known. This chain joins TRBV5-6 and TRBJ2-3; 13 positions match TRBD2. Sequenced sample: PBMCs or a T cell subset sorted from them (not recorded which). The CDR3 here is CASSGGTSGNADTQYF. The CDR3 DNA reads TGTGCCAGCAGCGGGGGGACTAGCGGGAATGCAGATACGCAGTATTTT.